This TCR beta chain comes out of a study of shared clonotypes between healthy human individuals (TCRdb year 2020). About the study as a whole: A couple of women and three men aged 18 to 49 years were included in the cohort. Blood TCR repertoires of a handful of healthy adults were deeply sequenced to estimate repertoire size and the extent of clonotype sharing between individuals. To increase sequencing depth and limit assay-specific biases, different laboratories used diverse techniques to prepare libraries and sequence TCR repertoires. Leukapheresis yielded between about 0.8 and 9.5 billion PBMCs per donor. Results the study describes overall, beyond this receptor: Pairwise subsampling led to the expectation that sequencing depth would affect the degree of clonotype sharing among donors. Because the study included only a small number of donors, the genetic and exposure-history diversity represented was limited. Sampling was limited to blood, and TCR repertoires in tissue likely differ from TCR repertoires in blood.

The donors were healthy, HIV-negative adults with no recently reported acute infections or vaccinations. Only Caucasian adults living in Nashville, Tennessee, USA were represented among the donors. For unsorted samples, 70 million to 95 million PBMCs were counted, and genomic DNA was extracted using the QIAamp DNA Blood Mini kit. Blood was obtained by leukapheresis, after which PBMCs were separated by Ficoll-Histopaque density gradient centrifugation and cryopreserved in liquid nitrogen vapor phase. As to this clone: The target of this receptor is not known. Base qualities are not provided; no much larger clone lies one nucleotide away.

The CDR3 measures 12 amino acids from cysteine to phenylalanine. Just CDR3 DNA is preserved here, 36 bases in frame from base 1. Per the germline V gene (reference sequence), SEHNR is the CDR1 and FQNEAQ is the CDR2. V is pared back by 3 bases and J by 8 bases, with 10 bases lying between the germline termini. TCR CDR3 regions were amplified from genomic DNA by multiplex PCR using the deep immunoSEQ assay. Extracted genomic DNA from each cell subset was distributed evenly across all wells of several immunoSEQ 96-well plates, and each plate was treated as a replicate. For unsorted PBMC, each replicate PCR was loaded with 250 to 300 ng genomic DNA, equivalent to roughly 33,000 T cell genomes. Genomic DNA from unsorted PBMC was sequenced over ten immunoSEQ deep assay plates. The purified libraries were quantified using a Qubit 3.0 fluorometer, sized with a Bioanalyzer 2100, and then quantified again using the KAPA Library Quantification kit. Each immunoSEQ 96-well plate was sequenced on its own single-read 150-cycle Illumina NextSeq 550 flow cell. In the authors' own workflow: Because only junctional sequences without quality scores were contained in the immunoSEQ output, filtering matching that applied to full-length reads could not be performed. To assign V/J genes and CDR3, sequences were annotated against IMGT germline references using PyIR, a Python wrapper for IgBLAST v1.9. Reads were filtered out if the reads had weak V/J assignments (E-value above 1e-6), no CDR3, stop codons, out-of-frame junctions, or ambiguous translated residues. A V3J clonotype was defined by an identical inferred V gene, J gene, and CDR3 amino acid sequence. To compute the percentage overlap between repertoires, the number of shared unique clonotypes was divided by the size of the smaller repertoire. Three approaches were used to assess repertoire richness: RTK rarefaction, the Chao1 estimator, and Recon v2.1 estimates of unobserved clonotypes. TCRdb limited this immuneACCESS table to in-frame rearrangements with V and J called. A share of clones is missing; checked studies link under half to unresolved V genes, and the rest is unexplained. V, J and clone size are taken as reported in that table, and D and trimming were inferred from the DNA itself. For this sample there are around 500,000 clones; 79% appear just once. Around 14% of the sample goes to the ten largest clones.

Sample: PBMCs. The rearranged segments are TRBV7-9 and TRBJ1-2; the D segment cannot be called with confidence. The origin of this receptor is a woman aged 40 to 49 in good health. Some clones in this sample may be carry-over from other donors' samples. The CDR3 has the sequence CASSFSYGGYTF. The DNA reads as follows: TGTGCCAGCAGCTTCTCCTATGGGGGCTACACCTTC.